The source of this T cell receptor (beta chain) is a study of T cell responses to AZD1222 COVID-19 vaccine. General study findings and limits: Donor demographics were predominantly white British with a female majority; clonal diversity may be underestimated.

The assay was immunoSEQ multiplex PCR, and TCRdb's table has in-frame clones only and misses some. Among about 37,000 clones, approximately 90% were seen once, and the ten largest hold more than 9.5%. Germline loops: CDR1 SNHLY, CDR2 FYNNEI. This CDR3 contains 13 residues. The V and J ends lost 4 bases and 0 bases respectively, with 4 bases between them. Comments on this clone: What it binds is not known.

The source material was peripheral blood, sampled 28 days after the second AZD1222 dose. This rearrangement joins TRBV2 to TRBJ1-5; no clear D. This TCR derives from an adult who received the AZD1222 COVID-19 vaccine. This CDR3 is CASSGTSNQPQHF. In DNA, the CDR3 is TGTGCCAGCAGTGGCACTAGCAATCAGCCCCAGCATTTT.